A single sample gave rise to the 29 T cell receptor beta chains below, sequenced in a study of T cells in Graves' hyperthyroidism and ophthalmopathy. Amplification yielded TCR beta CDR3 regions, with RNA transcripts as the source. The TCR CDR3 first-round RT-PCR relied on the HTBI primer set. TCRdb re-called the multiplex PCR reads with MiXCR, one entry per CDR3 protein. The sample consists of about 640,000 distinct CDR3 sequences, 20% to 25% of them appearing once. Sequenced input: blood. These receptors were collected from a man aged 25 to 40 with Graves' ophthalmopathy.

This clonotype has more than one count but fewer than ten. V usage is TRBV27 and J usage is TRBJ1-1; D not certain. The CDR3 totals 14 residues. Trimming took off 1 base at V and 7 bases at J, with 13 bases between the two ends. Looked up from germline, CDR1 is MNHEY and CDR2 is SMNVEV (reference sequence). CDR3 protein: CASSLFEGLDEAFF. CDR3 bases: TGTGCCAGCAGTTTATTTGAGGGATTGGATGAAGCTTTCTTT.

This clonotype was recorded at least ten times. V usage is TRBV30 and J usage is TRBJ1-1; 10 bases agree with TRBD1. Germline CDR1 and CDR2: GTSNPN and SVGIG (reference sequence). V gave up 1 base and J gave up 7 bases; unmatched junction bases: 9. CDR3 length equals 15 residues. The CDR3: CAWSGQGASRVEAFF. The DNA for the CDR3 is TGTGCCTGGAGTGGACAGGGGGCTTCGAGAGTTGAAGCTTTCTTT.

The chain links TRBV5-5 to TRBJ2-5; D remains ambiguous. Germline V CDR1 and CDR2: SGHKS, YYEKEE (reference sequence). V dropped 3 bases and J dropped 3 bases, with 6 bases sitting between them. This CDR3 spans 12 amino acids. This CDR3 is CASSYLKETQYF. The CDR3 DNA reads TGTGCCAGCAGCTATCTGAAAGAGACCCAGTACTTC.

The sample holds a few counts of this clonotype. The chain joins TRBV5-1 to TRBJ2-1, with D possibly matching TRBD2 (5 bases). V was pared by 4 bases and J by 6 bases, with 8 bases between. Per germline, CDR1 SGHRS and CDR2 YFSETQ. The CDR3 contains 12 residues. The CDR3 region has the DNA TGCGCCAGCAGCCCGGGGAGCAATGAGCAGTTCTTC. Its translation: CASSPGSNEQFF. The complete variable domain, with remaining parts taken from reference TRBV5-1 and TRBJ2-1, reads KAGVTQTPRYLIKTRGQQVTLSCSPISGHRSVSWYQQTPGQGLQFLFEYFSETQRNKGNFPGRFSGRQFSNSRSEMNVSTLELGDSALYLCASSPGSNEQFFGPGTRLTVL.

This chain connects TRBV11-3 to TRBJ2-4, with D possibly TRBD1 on 6 matching bases. This CDR3 region has 17 residues. Germline V gives CDR1 SGHNT, CDR2 YENEEA. Trimming removed 6 bases from V and 0 bases from J, with 18 bases in between. CDR3 protein: CASRDAARGLAKNIQYF. In DNA form, the CDR3 reads TGTGCCAGCAGGGATGCAGCCAGGGGCCTAGCCAAAAACATTCAGTACTTC.

In this sample, this clonotype turned up a few times. The chain is built from TRBV9 and TRBJ1-1; D possibly corresponds to TRBD1 (5 bases). The V end lost 0 bases, the J end lost 8 bases, and 14 bases lay between the germline ends. CDR3 length: 14 residues. Germline CDR1 reads SGDLS; CDR2 reads YYNGEE. The CDR3 bases are TGTGCCAGCAGCGTAGGGGGGGAGGGGCACGAAGCTTTCTTT. This codes for CASSVGGEGHEAFF.

This clonotype turned up a few times. The chain uses TRBV5-1 and TRBJ2-3; TRBD2 agrees at 7 bases. This CDR3 is 15 amino acids long. V dropped 0 bases and J dropped 2; count of bases not matched to a gene: 3. Germline V CDR1 and CDR2: SGHRS, YFSETQ. CDR3 nucleotides: TGCGCCAGCAGCTTGGTAGCGGGCGTCACAGATACGCAGTATTTT. Translated, it gives CASSLVAGVTDTQYF. The full variable domain, with the rest looked up from reference TRBV5-1 and TRBJ2-3, is KAGVTQTPRYLIKTRGQQVTLSCSPISGHRSVSWYQQTPGQGLQFLFEYFSETQRNKGNFPGRFSGRQFSNSRSEMNVSTLELGDSALYLCASSLVAGVTDTQYFGPGTRLTVL.

The chain combines TRBV12-3 or TRBV12-4 with TRBJ2-3, with 9 bases matching TRBD1. The CDR3 is 15 residues long. Germline trimming cut 4 bases from V and 1 base from J; bases unmatched to any gene: 3. CDR3 DNA sequence: TGTGCCAGCAGTTACAGGACAGGGGGCACAGATACGCAGTATTTT. Its translation: CASSYRTGGTDTQYF.

This clonotype appeared a few times. The rearrangement joins TRBV10-3 to TRBJ2-3; TRBD2 matches at 9 bases. The germline V gene has CDR1 ENHRY and CDR2 SYGVKD. Germline trimming cut 3 bases from V and 1 base from J; bases unmatched to any gene: 5. The CDR3 consists of 16 residues. CDR3 DNA sequence: TGTGCCATCAGTGAACGGGCGGGAGGGGGCACAGATACGCAGTATTTT. Protein product: CAISERAGGGTDTQYF.

There are many counts of this clonotype. This chain connects TRBV28 to TRBJ2-1; TRBD2 matches 10 bases. CDR3 length: 15 residues. CDR1 is MDHEN, CDR2 SYDVKM, per germline. V shed 5 bases and J 7 bases; nucleotides not matched to a gene: 8. CDR3 region: CASSRSGRGGNEQFF. The CDR3 region has the DNA TGTGCCAGCAGTAGAAGCGGGAGGGGGGGTAATGAGCAGTTCTTC.

The chain links TRBV20-1 to TRBJ1-1; 7 nucleotides align to TRBD1. Germline V gene data show CDR1 as DFQATT and CDR2 as SNEGSKA (reference sequence). The CDR3 loop spans 15 amino acids. V lost 0 bases, J lost 5 bases, and 9 bases stayed unmatched. The CDR3 DNA reads as TGCAGTGCTAGAGATCCGACAGGGATTGCGACTGAAGCTTTCTTT. Protein: CSARDPTGIATEAFF.

The rearrangement links TRBV11-1 to TRBJ2-2; D uncertain. CDR1 SGHAT and CDR2 FQDESV come from the germline V gene (reference sequence). V was shortened by 5 bases and J by 4 bases, with 14 bases between the two germline ends. The CDR3 is 15 residues long. CDR3 sequence reads: CASSLNPGSTGELFF. CDR3 DNA: TGTGCCAGCAGCCTAAACCCCGGATCCACCGGGGAGCTGTTTTTT. The entire variable domain, with the rest obtained from reference TRBV11-1 and TRBJ2-2, is as follows: EAEVAQSPRYKITEKSQAVAFWCDPISGHATLYWYRQILGQGPELLVQFQDESVVDDSQLPKDRFSAERLKGVDSTLKIQPAELGDSAMYLCASSLNPGSTGELFFGEGSRLTVL.

This chain connects TRBV2 to TRBJ1-4, with D maybe TRBD1 (6 bases). V gave up 6 bases and J gave up 5 bases, with 13 bases separating them. The CDR3 is 14 amino acids. Germline CDR1 is SNHLY and CDR2 is FYNNEI. CDR3 region: CASSRQAVNEKLFF. CDR3 coding DNA: TGTGCCAGCAGCAGACAGGCGGTCAATGAAAAACTGTTTTTT. Variable domain in full (rest from reference TRBV2 and TRBJ1-4): EPEVTQTPSHQVTQMGQEVILRCVPISNHLYFYWYRQILGQKVEFLVSFYNNEISEKSEIFDDQFSVERPDGSNFTLKIRSTKLEDSAMYFCASSRQAVNEKLFFGSGTQLSVL.

V usage is TRBV28 and J usage is TRBJ1-5; no clear D. Germline CDR1 is MDHEN and CDR2 is SYDVKM. V was clipped by 6 bases and J by 2 bases, with 14 bases between them. This CDR3 is 15 amino acids long. CDR3 protein: CASSYGGSGNQPQHF. In DNA form, the CDR3 reads TGTGCCAGCAGCTACGGAGGGTCTGGCAATCAGCCCCAGCATTTT. The variable domain in full, completed from reference TRBV28 and TRBJ1-5, reads DVKVTQSSRYLVKRTGEKVFLECVQDMDHENMFWYRQDPGLGLRLIYFSYDVKMKEKGDIPEGYSVSREKKERFSLILESASTNQTSMYLCASSYGGSGNQPQHFGDGTRLSIL.

This clonotype has only a few counts. V is TRBV15 and J is TRBJ2-1; TRBD2 might be the D (6 bases). V lost 1 base to trimming and J lost 3 bases, with 7 bases between them. Germline V gene data show CDR1 as LNHNV and CDR2 as YYDKDF (reference sequence). The CDR3 covers 14 residues. The CDR3 loop is CATSRGGVYNEQFF. The CDR3, as DNA: TGTGCCACCAGCAGAGGCGGGGTCTACAATGAGCAGTTCTTC.

The chain is built from TRBV14 and TRBJ1-4; tentatively, D is TRBD1 (5 bases). CDR1 and CDR2 from the germline V gene are SGHDN and FVKESK. CDR3 length equals 15 residues. V dropped 1 base and J dropped 4 bases, with 10 bases sitting between them. CDR3 sequence reads: CASSQAGVGNEKLFF. For the CDR3, the DNA is TGTGCCAGCAGCCAAGCGGGGGTTGGTAATGAAAAACTGTTTTTT.

The table lists this clonotype with many counts. The rearrangement uses TRBV28 and TRBJ1-6, with 8 bases fitting TRBD1. The CDR3 totals 14 residues. The J segment lost 7 bases and the V segment lost 11 bases, leaving 10 bases of the junction unmatched. Germline V gene data show CDR1 as MDHEN and CDR2 as SYDVKM. For the CDR3, the DNA is TGTGCCGGCCGCCCGGGACAGGAGAATTCACCCCTCCACTTT. Its translation is CAGRPGQENSPLHF.

This clonotype was picked up many times. The V call is TRBV28, the J call TRBJ2-2; TRBD2 aligns across 14 bases. V shed 3 bases, J shed 6 bases, and the junction held 9 bases outside the gene matches. CDR1 is MDHEN and CDR2 is SYDVKM in the germline V gene. This CDR3 has 18 amino acids. CDR3: CASSLGTSGRHAAGELFF. In nucleotides, the CDR3 is TGTGCCAGCAGTTTGGGGACTAGCGGGAGACATGCGGCCGGGGAGCTGTTTTTT.

This clonotype was counted only a few times. CDR3 sequence reads: CASSSLWTGVAYEQYF. For the CDR3, the DNA is TGTGCCAGCAGTTCTCTTTGGACAGGGGTCGCCTACGAGCAGTACTTC. The V gene is TRBV28, the J gene TRBJ2-7; TRBD1 agrees at 9 bases. This CDR3 has 16 residues. Germline CDR1 reads MDHEN; CDR2 reads SYDVKM. The J segment lost 2 bases and the V segment lost 4 bases, leaving 9 bases of the junction unmatched.

This rearrangement joins TRBV20-1 to TRBJ2-7; TRBD1 matches 9 bases. CDR1 and CDR2 from the germline V gene are DFQATT and SNEGSKA (reference sequence). CDR3 length: 15 amino acids. J lost 6 bases, V lost 5 bases, and 14 bases had no gene match. CDR3 loop: CSAEPEDRGLGEQYF. The DNA of the CDR3 is TGCAGTGCTGAACCGGAGGACAGGGGTTTAGGCGAGCAGTACTTC.

This clonotype has a handful of counts. The rearrangement joins TRBV12-3 or TRBV12-4 to TRBJ2-7; no definite D call. This CDR3 region has 12 residues. The germline V and J ends were trimmed by 7 bases and 0 bases, with 7 bases remaining between them. CDR3 in DNA: TGTGCCAGCAACGGGCCCTCCTACGAGCAGTACTTC. Its translation is CASNGPSYEQYF.

This sequence joins TRBV3-1 and TRBJ2-2, with 12 positions matching TRBD2. CDR3 length: 14 residues. V shed 8 bases and J 4 bases; nucleotides not matched to a gene: 2. Per germline, CDR1 LGHDT and CDR2 YNNKEL (reference sequence). The CDR3 is CASGLAGLTGELFF. CDR3 nucleotide sequence: TGTGCCAGCGGACTAGCGGGACTCACCGGGGAGCTGTTTTTT.

At least ten counts were recorded for this clonotype. This chain links TRBV3-1 with TRBJ2-7, with TRBD2 matching 9 bases. The V gene's germline CDR1 is LGHDT and CDR2 YNNKEL (reference sequence). V shed 4 bases and J 4 bases; nucleotides not matched to a gene: 8. The CDR3 runs to 15 residues. The CDR3 loop is CASSPASSGSYEQYF. For the CDR3, the DNA is TGTGCCAGCAGCCCAGCGAGTAGCGGGAGTTACGAGCAGTACTTC.

This clonotype appeared many times. This chain uses TRBV5-5 with TRBJ1-2; D may be TRBD1 (5 bases). V lost 3 bases and J lost 8, with 14 bases in between. From germline, CDR1 is SGHKS and CDR2 YYEKEE (reference sequence). The CDR3 is 13 residues long. The CDR3 reads CASSYGDPSGYTF. Here the CDR3 DNA reads TGTGCCAGCAGCTACGGGGACCCCAGCGGCTACACCTTC.

The V call is TRBV4-1, the J call TRBJ2-1; D is possibly TRBD1 (6 bases). The germline CDR1 and CDR2 sequences are MGHRA and YSYEKL. V gave up 5 bases and J gave up 8 bases, with 10 bases separating them. The CDR3 spans 12 residues. The CDR3 spells CASSVSGDEQFF. In DNA form, the CDR3 reads TGCGCCAGCAGCGTCTCAGGGGATGAGCAGTTCTTC.

This chain links TRBV7-9 with TRBJ2-1, with TRBD2 matching over 7 bases. In germline, CDR1 is SEHNR, CDR2 FQNEAQ (reference sequence). The CDR3 sequence is 15 residues long. V was pared by 4 bases and J by 7 bases, with 10 bases of the junction left unmatched. The CDR3 DNA sequence: TGTGCCAGCAGCTGGAGCGGGACCCGAAGGAATGAGCAGTTCTTC. Protein product: CASSWSGTRRNEQFF. Filled out from reference TRBV7-9 and TRBJ2-1, the complete variable domain reads DTGVSQNPRHKITKRGQNVTFRCDPISEHNRLYWYRQTLGQGPEFLTYFQNEAQLEKSRLLSDRFSAERPKGSFSTLEIQRTEQGDSAMYLCASSWSGTRRNEQFFGPGTRLTVL.

This clonotype was observed a handful of times. The V call is TRBV11-2, the J call TRBJ2-7; TRBD2 aligns across 7 bases. Germline V gives CDR1 SGHAT, CDR2 FQNNGV. Losses at the gene ends were 6 bases for V and 6 bases for J; bases not matched to a gene: 11. The length of the CDR3 is 14 residues. CDR3 sequence: CASSRTGAGPEQYF. CDR3 DNA: TGTGCCAGCAGTCGCACGGGAGCGGGGCCCGAGCAGTACTTC.

This clonotype was picked up many times. The chain joins TRBV5-1 to TRBJ2-3, with 12 positions matching TRBD2. The J segment lost 2 bases and the V segment lost 4 bases, leaving 8 bases of the junction unmatched. The CDR3 has 17 amino acids. The germline V gene encodes CDR1 SGHRS and CDR2 YFSETQ. The CDR3 is CASSPGLAGPYTDTQYF. The CDR3 coding sequence is TGCGCCAGCAGCCCTGGACTAGCGGGACCCTACACAGATACGCAGTATTTT. Based on the CDR3 plus reference TRBV5-1 and TRBJ2-3, the full variable domain is KAGVTQTPRYLIKTRGQQVTLSCSPISGHRSVSWYQQTPGQGLQFLFEYFSETQRNKGNFPGRFSGRQFSNSRSEMNVSTLELGDSALYLCASSPGLAGPYTDTQYFGPGTRLTVL.

The chain joins TRBV6-5 to TRBJ2-3; D gene ambiguous. V was trimmed by 2 bases and J by 4 bases, leaving 7 bases between them. The CDR3 extends over 13 amino acids. Germline V gives CDR1 MNHEY, CDR2 SVGAGI. Written as DNA, the CDR3 is TGTGCCAGCAGTTACCGGGTACCAGATACGCAGTATTTT. Protein: CASSYRVPDTQYF.